The entry that follows covers one TCR beta chain sequence. Its antigen specificity is not known. No base qualities exist here, and no much larger clone lies one base off it. Patients with autoimmune disease history or receiving systemic immunosuppression were excluded from the trial. In every dose cohort, peripheral blood was drawn for TCR sequencing at baseline, cycle 4 day 1, and cycle 7 day 1. Samples were obtained from an open-label, multicenter, first-in-human phase I dose-escalation trial of ivuxolimab. Adults with locally advanced or metastatic melanoma, renal cell carcinoma, hepatocellular carcinoma or head and neck squamous cell carcinoma were enrolled in the trial. Before TCR sequencing, CD4+ T cells and CD8+ T cells were sorted from peripheral blood as separate populations. The sample is drawn from a study of OX40 agonist ivuxolimab in advanced cancers. Notes on the research overall: Ivuxolimab was an agonistic, fully human IgG2 monoclonal antibody directed against OX40 (CD134), a costimulatory receptor. Partial responses occurred in three dose-escalation patients, of whom one had hepatocellular carcinoma and two had cutaneous melanoma. Of the roughly 54 patients in dose escalation, 19 had hepatocellular carcinoma, about 15 had melanoma, 9 had renal cell carcinoma and 9 had head and neck cancer. A male proportion of approximately 83% and a mean age of about 60 years, ranging from roughly 23 to 85, were recorded for the dose-escalation cohort. The point of sequencing TCRbeta in the periphery was to test whether ivuxolimab changed TCR sequence diversity and drove clonal T-cell expansion. The monotherapy dose-escalation portion (N ≈ 50 patients) of the phase I ivuxolimab trial is reported in the paper. Prior anti-PD-1, anti-PD-L1 or anti-CTLA-4 therapy was permitted, and checkpoint inhibitors had been received by roughly 42% of dose-escalation patients. Intravenous ivuxolimab was administered to patients every 2 weeks at six dose levels: 0.01, 0.1, 0.3, 1.5, 3 and 10 mg/kg.

From a lookup of the germline V gene (reference sequence), CDR1 and CDR2 are LNHDA and SQIVND. Here V drops 1 base and J drops 1 base, and the junction holds 7 bases not matched to any gene. The CDR3, cysteine through phenylalanine, is 19 amino acids long. Only the CDR3 DNA stays, 57 bases, in frame from base 1. Genomic DNA was isolated from the sorted cells so that the TCRbeta CDR3 region could be sequenced. TCRbeta CDR3 regions were sequenced using the immunoSEQ Assay. TCRdb re-hosts the immuneACCESS table, in-frame sequences only. Its copies lack some clones; in the studies checked, an unresolved V gene accounts for under half of them, and the cause for the rest is not known. In this sample the table shows some 76,000 clones, around nine tenths of which occur a single time. Of the sample, approximately 0.76% falls within the top ten clones. Summary of the overall study and its limitations: After ivuxolimab, expanded clones were on average more numerous among CD8+ T cells than among CD4+ T cells. In the 0.1-3.0 mg/kg groups, partial responders were among the patients with the lowest normalized peripheral clonal expansion, particularly in CD8+ T cells. At doses of 0.1 to 3.0 mg/kg, clonal expansion of both CD4+ and CD8+ T cells in blood was seen between baseline and week 6. Antigen specificity was not determined for the clonally expanded peripheral T cells. Low levels of normalized T-cell clonal expansion were also seen in some patients who did not respond.

The specimen was CD4+ or CD8+ T cells sorted from blood, collected in a trial of the OX40 agonist ivuxolimab. This chain joins TRBV19 to TRBJ2-2; TRBD2 fits 12 bases in the junction. This TCR was sampled from an adult with an advanced solid tumor such as melanoma, head and neck, liver or kidney cancer. The DNA sequence is as follows: TGTGCCAGTAGTATAGGTTCTAGCGGGGGGGCCCGGAACACCGGGGAGCTGTTTTTT. Its amino acids are CASSIGSSGGARNTGELFF. With all but the CDR3 taken from the reference TRBV19 and TRBJ2-2 genes, the full variable domain is: DGGITQSPKYLFRKEGQNVTLSCEQNLNHDAMYWYRQDPGQGLRLIYYSQIVNDFQKGDIAEGYSVSREKKESFPLTVTSAQKNPTAFYLCASSIGSSGGARNTGELFFGEGSRLTVL.